What follows are 6 T cell receptor beta chains derived from one specimen sequenced in a study of T cells expressing NK-cell markers. TCRdb reprocessed the 5' RACE reads, keeping one entry per CDR3 protein, no DNA. The sample table sets out some 150,000 distinct CDR3 sequences. Sample: blood T cells: a sorted CD56 or NKG2C T cell subset, CD4+ or CD8+ T cells, or bulk PBMC T cells (not recorded which). The receptors here all came from a woman aged 50 to 65 in good health.

The chain couples TRBV5-5 to TRBJ1-2; TCRdb calls TRBD1, which cannot be checked without DNA. Per the germline V gene, CDR1 is SGHKS and CDR2 is YYEKEE (reference sequence). The CDR3 contains 17 residues. The CDR3 sequence is CASSLTPRGRDRYGYTF.

This chain uses TRBV5-1 with TRBJ2-3; TCRdb's assignment of TRBD2 cannot be checked, as there is no DNA. There are 18 residues in the CDR3. Germline V gene data show CDR1 as SGHRS and CDR2 as YFSETQ. The CDR3 sequence: CASSGGTSGRAGEDTQYF. The full variable domain, completed using reference TRBV5-1 and TRBJ2-3, is KAGVTQTPRYLIKTRGQQVTLSCSPISGHRSVSWYQQTPGQGLQFLFEYFSETQRNKGNFPGRFSGRQFSNSRSEMNVSTLELGDSALYLCASSGGTSGRAGEDTQYFGPGTRLTVL.

The gene calls are TRBV10-3 and TRBJ1-1. The CDR3 has 15 residues. Germline loops: CDR1 ENHRY, CDR2 SYGVKD. The CDR3 loop reads CAISESSQINTEAFF.

This chain links TRBV4-1 with TRBJ2-1; checking the TCRdb D call of TRBD2 is not possible without DNA. CDR1 and CDR2 from the germline V gene are MGHRA and YSYEKL. The CDR3 covers 19 residues. CDR3 in amino acids: CASSQGPPLLAGGDNEQFF.

The J gene is TRBJ2-2, the V gene TRBV12-5; TCRdb calls TRBD2, which cannot be checked without DNA. The germline V gene encodes CDR1 LGHNT and CDR2 FRNRAP. The CDR3 runs to 22 residues. CDR3: CASGLYLAGDFFLGFTGGELFF. The full variable domain, in which reference TRBV12-5 and TRBJ2-2 provide the parts outside the CDR3, is DARVTQTPRHKVTEMGQEVTMRCQPILGHNTVFWYRQTMMQGLELLAYFRNRAPLDDSGMPKDRFSAEMPDATLATLKIQPSEPRDSAVYFCASGLYLAGDFFLGFTGGELFFGEGSRLTVL.

The J gene is TRBJ2-7, the V gene TRBV4-2; TCRdb's D call of TRBD2 is untestable without DNA. The CDR3 is 16 amino acids. CDR1 is LGHNA, CDR2 YNFKEQ, per germline. The CDR3 protein is CASSQETSGSLDEQYF.